This T cell receptor beta chain was sequenced during a study of T cells after yellow fever vaccination. CDR3 size: 13 residues. CDR1 is DFQATT and CDR2 is SNEGSKA in the germline V gene (reference sequence). Losses at the gene ends were 6 bases for V and 8 bases for J; bases not matched to a gene: 9. About this clonotype: Its specificity is unknown.

Findings of the study overall: Most clones from primary vaccination resurfaced after the booster (nearly 97% CD4, 88% CD8).

TCRdb reprocessed the 5' RACE reads via MiXCR and lists one record per CDR3 protein. The profile shows 450,000 to 600,000 distinct CDR3 sequences, roughly 17% of them singletons. The TCR comes from a man aged 18 to 30 who received the YFV17D yellow fever vaccine. Source: PBMCs, taken less than 6 days after the first yellow fever vaccination. V and J are TRBV20-1 and TRBJ1-4; 7 bases align to TRBD1. The CDR3 sequence is CSADDRAGEKLFF. In nucleotides, the CDR3 is TGCAGTGCCGACGACAGGGCGGGAGAAAAACTGTTTTTT.